This T cell receptor (beta chain) was recovered during a study of T cells in Graves' hyperthyroidism and ophthalmopathy. Authors of the study amplified TCR beta CDR3 regions from RNA transcripts. HTBI primers were the set used in a first-round RT-PCR of the TCR CDR3. TCRdb independently ran MiXCR on the multiplex PCR reads; one entry per CDR3 protein. The repertoire holds over 250,000 distinct CDR3 sequences, over 20% seen once, with about 60% in the top ten. Diagnostic decisions used clinical symptoms, serum thyroxine and TRAb, thyroid ultrasound and orbital computed tomography. Only a few counts were recorded for this clonotype. The antigen remains unidentified. The CDR3 loop spans 15 amino acids. The germline CDR1 and CDR2 sequences are MDHEN and SYDVKM. The junction had 4 bases not matched to a gene; V was cut back by 6 bases and J by 2 bases. General study findings and limits: A 13 V-J signature model discriminated ophthalmopathy versus stable hyperthyroidism. Ophthalmopathy was predicted by the model a median of about 6.7 months ahead of onset.

The source of this sequence is a man younger than 40 with Graves' ophthalmopathy. The rearrangement links TRBV28 to TRBJ1-5; TRBD1 matches at 10 bases. Sequenced sample: blood. CDR3 sequence reads: CASSPDRGRNQPQHF. The CDR3 coding sequence is TGTGCCAGCAGCCCTGACAGGGGGCGCAATCAGCCCCAGCATTTT. Based on the CDR3 plus reference TRBV28 and TRBJ1-5, the full variable domain is DVKVTQSSRYLVKRTGEKVFLECVQDMDHENMFWYRQDPGLGLRLIYFSYDVKMKEKGDIPEGYSVSREKKERFSLILESASTNQTSMYLCASSPDRGRNQPQHFGDGTRLSIL.